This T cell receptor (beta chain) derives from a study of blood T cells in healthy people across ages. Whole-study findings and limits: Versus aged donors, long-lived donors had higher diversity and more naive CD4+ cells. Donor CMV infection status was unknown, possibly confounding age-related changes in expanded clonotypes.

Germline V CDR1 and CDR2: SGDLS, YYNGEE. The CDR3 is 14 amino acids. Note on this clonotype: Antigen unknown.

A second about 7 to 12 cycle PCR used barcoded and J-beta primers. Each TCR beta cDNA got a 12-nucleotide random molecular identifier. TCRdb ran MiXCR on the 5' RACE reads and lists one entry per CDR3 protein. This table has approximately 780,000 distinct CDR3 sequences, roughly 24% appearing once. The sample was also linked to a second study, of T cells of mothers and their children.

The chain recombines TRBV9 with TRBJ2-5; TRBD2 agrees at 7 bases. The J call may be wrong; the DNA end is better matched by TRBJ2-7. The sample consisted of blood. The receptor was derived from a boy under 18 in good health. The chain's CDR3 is CASSVLADSYEQYF. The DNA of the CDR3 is TGTGCCAGCAGCGTCCTAGCGGACTCCTACGAGCAGTACTTC.